This TCR beta chain derives from a study of cytomegalovirus exposure and HLA in healthy donors (TCRdb year 2017). Background for the entire study: An earlier analysis of roughly 570 of the donors reported around 280 Gb of sequence data and 117 million unique TCR beta sequences obtained from around 190 million T cells. Along with the roughly 710-subject first cohort, a separate validation cohort of around 120 different subjects was used. Alongside the repertoire data, information on donor age, sex, ethnicity and CMV serostatus was compiled. In a later genetic analysis, genome-wide SNP genotypes for about 55% of the roughly 700 donors were used, and that subset was treated as a discovery cohort. Typing coverage varied by locus: 629-630 donors for A, B, C, DRB1 and DQB1; approximately 520 for DQA1; about 600 for DPA1; 450 to 480 for DPB1. To decide whether each TCR beta V gene segment behaved as functional or pseudogenic, an earlier analysis of 587 of the donors relied on high-throughput TCR beta sequencing. Among approximately 370 genotyped donors of the cohort, an average of roughly 230,000 unique TCR beta nucleotide sequences was sequenced per donor, of which about 18% were non-productive. Using immunosequencing, the study profiled T cell repertoires from about 620 subjects and related those repertoires to cytomegalovirus serostatus. High-throughput TCR immunosequencing, statistical association of individual TCRs with disease status, and machine learning were combined to predict cytomegalovirus infection status. Every discovery cohort repertoire had been produced on one sequencing platform. The study aimed to test whether cataloging public T cell receptors could reveal signatures of past pathogen exposure. Because of strong linkage in the cohort, roughly five DR-DQ haplotypes were treated as single units for association and clustering. HLA typing covered class I and class II loci at four-digit resolution. Rather than using new phenotypic data, the later analysis identified candidate immune exposures from TCR beta sequences and from how often those sequences occurred across donors. Of the roughly 410 genotyped donors, over 80% were placed in the genetic ancestry cluster associated with self-reported Caucasian donors. About 280 gigabases of sequencing data and roughly 81 million unique TCR sequences made up an early release that covered several hundred HLA-typed donors. A later analysis re-analyzed previously published TCR beta repertoires from several hundred donors and added high-resolution HLA genotyping to study TCR occurrence patterns. Beyond this particular receptor, the publication reports: A later genetic analysis reported fewer N-insertions in productive TCRs among donors in an Asian-associated ancestry cluster than the roughly 640-donor mean. Cytomegalovirus status was reported to be diagnosed by the classifier with high specificity and sensitivity in both the original and validation cohorts. A further reported finding was that TCR beta sequences accurately predicted the HLA-A and HLA-B alleles for most subjects in the first cohort. When HLA alleles, especially DR and DQ, strongly co-occurred, attributing TCR associations to individual alleles was difficult. Roughly uniform sequencing depth across donors was assumed in presence/absence analyses, although this assumption may not hold. Some IMGT-functional V segments, including TRBV6-2 and TRBV6-3, could not be distinguished by the 87-base-pair reads and were therefore excluded. Compared with equally common non-associated chains, HLA-associated TCR beta chains in a later analysis were more clonally expanded and had lower generation probabilities. Linkage disequilibrium might explain the correlated functional status among segregating V segments, but an unknown experimental factor could not be excluded. In a later analysis, several top co-occurrence clusters were reported to appear linked to parvovirus B19, influenza, CMV and Epstein-Barr virus. Because HLA typing was missing for some donors at each locus, association tests included only the typed subset. The authors suggested that the approach could potentially be extended to other disease states and immunological phenotypes. A cluster of highly shared sequence variants was judged likely to be a technical artifact of the sequencing pipeline. The only immune exposure information available for the cohort was CMV serostatus. An association between a missense DCLRE1C variant and V-gene and J-gene trimming of TCR beta chains was found in a later genetic analysis and replicated in an independent cohort. In the study, 164 TCR beta chains were listed as associated with cytomegalovirus. While some public TCRs were present in many individuals, most TCR sequences turned up only very rarely across donors. This cohort had only TCR beta chains sequenced, and the lack of alpha or paired-chain data limited which features could be detected. In vitro tests confirmed that a few of the cytomegalovirus-associated TCR beta chains recognize cytomegalovirus antigens. A later analysis found that most CMV-associated TCR beta chains appeared HLA-restricted, with HLA associations seemingly driven largely by CMV exposure. Because counts were too low, fewer than 20 rarely observed V segments, including chromosome 9 orphons, were excluded from the earlier analysis of 587 of the donors. In a later analysis, TCR association rates were found to vary across HLA loci, with the most associated TCRs seen for DRB1 alleles and the fewest for HLA-C alleles. In a later analysis, some 18,000 TCR beta sequences were associated with specific HLA alleles at a false discovery rate of 0.05. In an earlier analysis of about 600 of the donors, most TCR beta V segments appeared in productive rearrangements about 87% or about 30% of the time, broadly matching IMGT annotations.

For this clone: No antigen is known for it. Base-call qualities are not available, and no considerably larger clone is one nucleotide away.

Trimming takes 5 bases from V and 2 bases from J, and the germline ends sit 11 bases apart. The cysteine opens and the phenylalanine closes a CDR3 of 14 amino acids. Solely the CDR3 DNA is kept, with 42 bases framed from the first base. Looking up the germline V gene (reference sequence) yields CDR1 SEHNR and CDR2 FQNEAQ. Library construction relied on the immunoSEQ multiplex PCR assay. For the multiplex PCR, a mixture combining 60 forward primers for TCR Vbeta segments and 13 reverse primers for TCR Jbeta segments was used. A multiplex PCR assay on genomic DNA amplified the CDR3 region of rearranged TCR beta genes. The amplified TCR beta libraries were sequenced on the Illumina HiSeq System as 87-base-pair reads. The study's own analysis went as follows. Across the 670 or so repertoires, a later analysis counted roughly 77 million unique TCR beta chains, around 10 million of which were shared by at least two donors. A nearest-neighbor algorithm error-corrected the raw reads and collapsed the reads into unique sequences, merging closely related sequences to remove PCR and sequencing errors. CDR3 sequences were aligned to IMGT reference sequences to assign V, D and J gene segments. For a sequence to be retained, at least a six-nucleotide match to both a V gene segment and a J gene segment was required. A rearrangement was called productive if the CDR3 had no stop codons and remained in frame with V and J, and every other rearrangement was called non-productive. CDR3 was defined by IMGT convention, running from the second conserved V-encoded cysteine to the conserved J-encoded phenylalanine. The earlier analysis of 587 of the donors excluded sequences that lacked an unambiguous match to a single V gene segment. An earlier analysis of several hundred of the donors called V segments functional above 56.7% productive rearrangements and segregating when the between-donor standard deviation exceeded 5%. A statistical classification framework was built to diagnose cytomegalovirus status from the catalog of TCR beta chain sequences. In a later analysis, TCR nucleotide sequences were compared against IMGT/GENE-DB human TR gene sequences so that V and J genes could be assigned. Using the TCRdist pipeline, a later analysis assigned CDR3 sequences along with most-parsimonious VDJ recombination scenarios. In a later analysis, every TCR beta chain was defined by the combination of its CDR3 amino acid sequence and its V-gene family, and reads without a unique V-gene family were dropped. As a way to deal with suspected cross-contamination and a sequencing artifact, a later analysis dropped more than 500 nucleotide sequences that were highly shared and had low generation probability. For each public chain, a later analysis derived a clonal expansion index from normalized ranks of inferred template counts within each repertoire. In a later analysis, generation probabilities were computed with a VDJ recombination model fitted to out-of-frame rearrangements, and the resulting probabilities were checked against IGoR. In a later analysis, TCR-TCR, TCR-HLA and TCR-CMV co-occurrence was scored with hypergeometric tests, and a repertoire-size bias correction was applied to TCR pairs. False discovery rates were estimated in a later analysis by permuting HLA or CMV assignments 20 times. In a later analysis, co-occurring TCRs were grouped using DBSCAN, and TCRdist sequence similarity was added for clustering within HLA-allele-positive subsets. For co-occurrence clustering, repertoires with fewer than 30,000 or more than 120,000 public chains were excluded, along with four to six repertoires with anomalous nucleotide sharing. TCRdb obtained this table from immuneACCESS and retained in-frame rearrangements with V and J assigned. These tables miss some clones; where compared with another copy, unresolved V genes account for less than half of the shortfall, and the remainder is unexplained. D and trimming were read from the DNA, whereas the V and J calls and clone size are those reported in that table. The sample table records about 130,000 clones; roughly three quarters of these occur just once. Clones ranked in the top ten supply less than 2% of the sample.

The cohort comprised under 700 healthy bone marrow donors. At the time of sampling, all cohort members were nominally healthy, though unrecorded immune exposures were likely present. The donor tested CMV seronegative, placing the donor among the 350 to 400 seronegative members of the cohort. Each donor provided a peripheral blood sample, and peripheral blood mononuclear cells were used for TCR beta sequencing. The Qiagen DNeasy Blood Extraction Kit was used to extract genomic DNA from the blood cell samples. The sequenced sample was PBMCs. The receptor was derived from a woman in her thirties or forties in good health and CMV-seronegative. This sequence uses TRBV7-9 and TRBJ2-3, and the D gene may be TRBD2, 5 bases matching. The CDR3 protein sequence reads: CASSRGGATDTQYF. The DNA sequence is as follows: TGTGCCAGCAGCCGAGGAGGTGCCACAGATACGCAGTATTTT. With all but the CDR3 taken from the reference TRBV7-9 and TRBJ2-3 genes, the full variable domain is: DTGVSQNPRHKITKRGQNVTFRCDPISEHNRLYWYRQTLGQGPEFLTYFQNEAQLEKSRLLSDRFSAERPKGSFSTLEIQRTEQGDSAMYLCASSRGGATDTQYFGPGTRLTVL.